This TCR beta chain was retrieved from a study of blood T cell repertoires in COVID-19. Using immunoSEQ multiplex PCR, the repertoire was profiled, and TCRdb retains in-frame clones only, with some absent. The sample contains approximately 470,000 clones, around 90% of which appear only once. Germline lookup yields CDR1 SNHLY and CDR2 FYNNEI. After removal of 6 bases from V and 0 bases from J, the junction contained 4 bases not matched to a gene. The CDR3 has 14 amino acids. In assigning cohorts, the study relied on participant-reported clinical history. The chain carries TRBV2 and TRBJ2-5; 7 nucleotides match TRBD1. The receptor was isolated from a woman aged 18-35 years who had recovered from COVID-19. The material sequenced was PBMCs or T cells enriched from blood (not recorded which). The CDR3 DNA reads TGTGCCAGCAGCCCGGACAGGCACCAAGAGACCCAGTACTTC. Its translation: CASSPDRHQETQYF.